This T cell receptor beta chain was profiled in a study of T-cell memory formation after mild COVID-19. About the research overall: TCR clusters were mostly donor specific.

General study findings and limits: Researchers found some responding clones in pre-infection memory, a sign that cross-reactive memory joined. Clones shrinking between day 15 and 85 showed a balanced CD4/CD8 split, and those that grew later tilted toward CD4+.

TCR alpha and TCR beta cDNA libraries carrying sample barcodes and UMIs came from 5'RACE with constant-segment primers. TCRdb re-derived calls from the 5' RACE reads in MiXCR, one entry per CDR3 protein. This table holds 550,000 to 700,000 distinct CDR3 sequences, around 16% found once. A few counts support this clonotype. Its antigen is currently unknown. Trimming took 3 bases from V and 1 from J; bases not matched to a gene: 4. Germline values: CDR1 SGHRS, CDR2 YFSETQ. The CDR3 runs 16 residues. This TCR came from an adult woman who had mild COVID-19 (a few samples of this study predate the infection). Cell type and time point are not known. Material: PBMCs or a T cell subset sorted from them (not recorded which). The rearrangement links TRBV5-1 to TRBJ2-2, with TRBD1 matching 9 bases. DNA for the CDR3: TGCGCCAGCAGCTCACGGGGACAGGGGAACACCGGGGAGCTGTTTTTT. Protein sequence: CASSSRGQGNTGELFF.